One and the same sample provided the 24 T cell receptor beta chains below, sequenced in a study of immune characterization of retroperitoneal liposarcoma. Using its own MiXCR run on the PCR reads, TCRdb lists one record per CDR3 protein. The table shows thousands of distinct CDR3 sequences, with 49% occurring only once. The sequenced sample consisted of tumor tissue. Source of these receptors: a female donor with retroperitoneal liposarcoma.

This clonotype was recorded a few times. The rearrangement links TRBV19 to TRBJ2-5, with no clear D. The CDR3 has 12 amino acids. CDR1 is LNHDA and CDR2 is SQIVND in the germline V gene (reference sequence). V lost 6 bases, J lost 4 bases, and 9 bases lay in between. CDR3 loop: CASSATRETQYF. CDR3 sequence (DNA): TGTGCCAGTAGCGCTACGAGAGAGACCCAGTACTTC.

This clonotype has more than one count but fewer than ten. The V gene is TRBV7-8, the J gene TRBJ2-3; D remains unclear. The V gene's germline CDR1 is SGHVS and CDR2 FQNEAQ. V was trimmed by 4 bases and J by 5 bases, leaving 4 bases between them. The CDR3 totals 11 residues. CDR3 coding DNA: TGTGCCAGCAGCTCACTAGATACGCAGTATTTT. Amino acid sequence: CASSSLDTQYF.

By share of the sample, this clonotype is medium-sized (0.01 to 0.1%). The rearrangement uses TRBV7-8 and TRBJ2-1; 15 bases match TRBD2. The J call may not be correct, given that the DNA end is closer to TRBJ2-7. The CDR3 runs to 15 residues. Germline-derived CDR1 and CDR2 are SGHVS and FQNEAQ. Here the CDR3 reads CASSLGTSGRNEQYF. The CDR3 DNA follows: TGTGCCAGCAGCCTCGGGACTAGCGGGAGGAATGAGCAGTACTTC.

J is TRBJ2-1 and V is TRBV6-6, with D possibly being TRBD1 (5 bases). CDR1 is MNHNY, CDR2 SVGAGI, per germline (reference sequence). CDR3 length: 16 amino acids. Trimming took off 2 bases at V and 1 base at J, with 12 bases between the two ends. CDR3 sequence: CASSYLDDSSYNEQFF. As DNA, the CDR3 is TGTGCCAGCAGTTACCTAGATGACAGTTCCTACAATGAGCAGTTCTTC.

This clonotype is medium-sized. The chain recombines TRBV6-1 with TRBJ2-5; TRBD2 matches at 10 bases. The DNA end lines up better with TRBJ2-7; the J call may be wrong. Germline-derived CDR1 and CDR2 are MNHNS and SASEGT. This CDR3 is built from 15 residues. CDR3 DNA sequence: TGTGCCAGCAGTCATACTAGCGGGGCCCCCTACGAGCAGTACTTC. Protein: CASSHTSGAPYEQYF.

A few counts support this clonotype. The chain uses TRBV27 and TRBJ2-5; 10 bases line up with TRBD2. With the DNA end fitting TRBJ2-7 better, the J assignment may be wrong. Germline CDR1 MNHEY, CDR2 SMNVEV (reference sequence). The CDR3 has 15 amino acids. The CDR3: CASSPSSGSSYEQYF. For the CDR3, the DNA is TGTGCCAGCAGCCCATCTAGCGGGAGCTCCTACGAGCAGTACTTC.

The J gene is TRBJ2-1, the V gene TRBV6-5, with D tentatively TRBD1 (5 bases). Matching the DNA end better, TRBJ2-7 makes the J call doubtful. The CDR3 sequence is 15 residues long. Germline-derived CDR1 and CDR2 are MNHEY and SVGAGI. The DNA of the CDR3 is TGTGCCAGCAGTTACCGGTCAGGGCTTTACAATGAGCAGTACTTC. It codes for CASSYRSGLYNEQYF.

The gene calls are TRBV6-6 and TRBJ2-4; TRBD1 aligns across 7 bases. CDR1 MNHNY and CDR2 SVGAGI come from the germline V gene (reference sequence). This CDR3 spans 16 amino acids. Trimming took 6 bases from V and 1 from J; bases not matched to a gene: 9. The CDR3: CASSPEPGGAKNIQYF. The DNA of the CDR3 is TGTGCCAGCAGCCCGGAACCAGGGGGTGCCAAAAACATTCAGTACTTC.

The J gene is TRBJ2-2, the V gene TRBV12-5, with unresolved D. V dropped 3 bases and J dropped 6 bases, with 5 bases sitting between them. Germline CDR1 LGHNT, CDR2 FRNRAP. This CDR3 has 12 residues. The CDR3 nucleotides are TGTGCTAGTGGTTTTGTCCCCGGGGAGCTGTTTTTT. Translated, it gives CASGFVPGELFF.

This chain joins TRBV2 and TRBJ2-1; maybe TRBD1 (6 bases). Matching the DNA end better, TRBJ2-7 makes the J call doubtful. The germline gives CDR1 SNHLY, CDR2 FYNNEI. The CDR3 runs 12 residues. CDR3 in amino acids: CASTPQGYEQYF. CDR3 coding DNA: TGTGCCAGCACCCCACAGGGCTACGAGCAGTACTTC.

This clonotype occurred a few times. The chain recombines TRBV6-1 with TRBJ2-4, with 8 bases aligning to TRBD2. The germline V gene has CDR1 MNHNS and CDR2 SASEGT. V lost 8 bases to trimming and J lost 1 base; unmatched junction nucleotides: 7. This CDR3 contains 15 residues. The CDR3 sequence: CASREGTGAKNIQYF. DNA for the CDR3: TGTGCCAGCCGGGAGGGTACTGGTGCCAAAAACATTCAGTACTTC.

This sequence joins TRBV6-1 and TRBJ2-1, with 10 bases lining up with TRBD1. Germline loops: CDR1 MNHNS, CDR2 SASEGT. The CDR3 sequence is 16 residues long. The V gene end was trimmed by 5 bases and the J gene end by 13 bases; junction bases not matched to a gene: 17. The CDR3 spells CASSSGGQGSGETQFF. The CDR3 DNA follows: TGTGCCAGCAGTTCCGGGGGACAGGGGTCTGGGGAGACCCAGTTCTTC.

This clonotype is medium-sized by share. V usage is TRBV6-1 and J usage is TRBJ2-1, with 10 nucleotides matching TRBD2. This CDR3 contains 14 residues. After removal of 5 bases from V and 8 bases from J, the junction contained 6 bases not matched to a gene. Germline CDR1 reads MNHNS; CDR2 reads SASEGT. CDR3 in DNA: TGTGCCAGCAGTAAAAATCTAGCGGGAGATGAGCAGTTCTTC. Its translation: CASSKNLAGDEQFF.

This clonotype is medium-sized. The rearrangement uses TRBV7-3 and TRBJ2-1; 8 bases match TRBD2. The closer fit of TRBJ2-7 to the DNA end suggests the J call may be wrong. The CDR3 totals 15 residues. The germline V gene encodes CDR1 SGHTA and CDR2 FQGTGA. In DNA form, the CDR3 reads TGTGCCAGCAGCGAGGAAGGTAGCGGGATGTCTGAGCAGTACTTC. The encoded protein is CASSEEGSGMSEQYF.

The chain links TRBV11-3 to TRBJ2-1, with D perhaps matching TRBD2 (5 bases). V lost 1 base and J lost 12, with 10 bases in between. The CDR3 totals 12 residues. Germline assignment: CDR1 SGHNT and CDR2 YENEEA. CDR3 DNA: TGTGCCAGCAGCTTAGGGACTCCGCGGCAGTTCTTC. It yields the protein CASSLGTPRQFF.

V and J are TRBV7-6 and TRBJ2-1; weak D call: TRBD2 (7 bases). This CDR3 has 16 amino acids. From germline, CDR1 is SGHVS and CDR2 FNYEAQ. V lost 4 bases, J lost 6 bases, and 19 bases lay in between. CDR3 amino acids: CASSSSGGRGGNEQFF. CDR3 nucleotides: TGTGCCAGCAGCTCCTCTGGCGGGAGAGGGGGCAATGAGCAGTTCTTC.

This sequence joins TRBV6-2 or TRBV6-3 and TRBJ2-4; 9 bases fit TRBD1. The J call may be mistaken, given a closer DNA end match to TRBJ2-1. CDR1 and CDR2 (germline): MNHEY, SVGEGT. The CDR3 has 13 residues. Written as DNA, the CDR3 is TGTGCCAGCAGACAGGGGGCAGGCGATGAGCAGTTCTTC. Translated: CASRQGAGDEQFF.

The CDR3 nucleotides read TGTGCCAGCAGGCATGGGACGGAAACCTACGAGCAGTACTTC. This encodes CASRHGTETYEQYF. The chain uses TRBV6-1 and TRBJ2-7; D possibly matches TRBD1 or TRBD2 (5 bases each). Germline V CDR1 and CDR2: MNHNS, SASEGT. The ends were cut back, 6 bases at V and 2 bases at J, with 14 bases in the middle. CDR3 length: 14 residues.

Worth noting for this clonotype: A clone one base away is much larger, so this may be a read error. The CDR3 does not end in the conserved phenylalanine or tryptophan, so this is likely a read error. The CDR3 loop is CASSLGGGGHEQYL. The CDR3 DNA reads as TGTGCCAGCAGTCTCGGGGGCGGGGGACACGAGCAGTACTTA. This rearrangement joins TRBV6-8 to TRBJ2-5, with D perhaps TRBD2 (7 bases). The DNA end is a closer match to TRBJ2-7, so the J assignment may be wrong. The CDR3 consists of 14 residues. Germline V lookup: CDR1 MNHGY, CDR2 SAAAGT.

The gene calls are TRBV6-6 and TRBJ1-2, with 8 bases aligning to TRBD1. The CDR3 spans 15 residues. J gave up 6 bases and V 2 bases, and 8 bases lay outside the gene matches. Germline V gene lookup returns CDR1 MNHNY and CDR2 SVGAGI (reference sequence). The CDR3 DNA reads TGTGCCAGCAGTTACCACGGCTCAGGGGGCCATGGCTACACCTTC. It translates to CASSYHGSGGHGYTF.

The chain combines TRBV6-5 with TRBJ2-1; 8 nucleotides agree with TRBD1. The V segment lost 5 bases and the J segment 5 bases; nucleotides outside the gene matches: 8. CDR1 is MNHEY, CDR2 SVGAGI, per germline. This CDR3 comprises 15 residues. CDR3 loop: CASSNGDRRNNEQFF. Here the CDR3 DNA reads TGTGCCAGCAGTAACGGGGACAGGAGAAACAATGAGCAGTTCTTC.

This clonotype is labeled as medium-sized. The chain carries TRBV7-2 and TRBJ2-3; D gene uncertain. V dropped 2 bases and J dropped 5 bases, with 5 bases sitting between them. The CDR3 totals 12 residues. In germline, CDR1 is SGHTA, CDR2 FQGNSA. CDR3 region: CASSLLVDTQYF. The CDR3 DNA sequence: TGTGCCAGCAGCTTATTGGTAGATACGCAGTATTTT. Full variable domain (rest looked up from reference TRBV7-2 and TRBJ2-3): GAGVSQSPSNKVTEKGKDVELRCDPISGHTALYWYRQSLGQGLEFLIYFQGNSAPDKSGLPSDRFSAERTGGSVSTLTIQRTQQEDSAVYLCASSLLVDTQYFGPGTRLTVL.

This chain connects TRBV7-2 to TRBJ2-3; 8 nucleotides line up with TRBD2. The germline V gene encodes CDR1 SGHTA and CDR2 FQGNSA. This CDR3 is 16 amino acids long. Unmatched junction bases numbered 11, after V lost 8 bases and J lost 1 base. Written as DNA, the CDR3 is TGTGCCAGCCGCTCAAGGGCGGGGGGCGGCACAGATACGCAGTATTTT. Its protein product is CASRSRAGGGTDTQYF.

The gene calls are TRBV7-8 and TRBJ1-5; the D is unclear. Germline CDR1 and CDR2: SGHVS and FQNEAQ. With 3 bases removed from V and 2 bases from J, the gap between germline ends came to 8 bases. The CDR3 runs to 14 residues. The CDR3 reads CASSFWAGNQPQHF. The CDR3 DNA is TGTGCCAGCAGCTTTTGGGCAGGCAATCAGCCCCAGCATTTT.